The present T cell receptor (beta chain) was sequenced within a study of Tregs in tolerant kidney transplant recipients. The overall study: Recipients received nonmyeloablative bone marrow transplants from related graft donors, with transient mixed chimerism. Findings and limits, study-wide: Validation in larger populations is needed because few patients were studied. Some patients' samples used different primers over time, so nucleotide sequences weren't comparable.

About this clone: Its antigen remains unknown. One end of the junction varies from germline; a read error may be responsible. The same CDR3 also results from other DNA sequences found in this sample.

An overnight rest at 37°C with about 220 IU/ml IL-2 preceded regulatory T cell sorting from thawed PBMCs. TCRdb keeps only in-frame clones here, not all; method: immunoSEQ multiplex PCR. The profile shows some 55,000 clones, roughly 88% of them singletons. From germline, CDR1 is SGHTA and CDR2 FQGNSA. The CDR3 extends over 16 amino acids. Here the sequenced sample was Tregs from blood, taken before the transplant. This TCR was recovered from a human donor who received a combined kidney and bone marrow transplant. This sequence joins TRBV7-2 and TRBJ2-7; 7 bases line up with TRBD1. The CDR3 here is CASSFSPDRKSYEQYF. The CDR3 nucleotides read TGCGCCAGCAGCTTCTCCCCGGACAGGAAATCCTACGAGCAGTACTTC.